This is a list of T cell receptor beta chains from one sample in a study of blood T cell repertoires in COVID-19. Assay used: immunoSEQ multiplex PCR; TCRdb lists only in-frame clones, some missing. Of more than 350,000 clones listed, approximately 87% were seen once; the top ten hold about 9.4%. Sequenced input: PBMCs or T cells enriched from blood (not recorded which). The receptors derive from a woman in her forties or fifties who had recovered from COVID-19. The CDR3 runs from the conserved cysteine through the conserved F or W. The order of the fields is V gene, D gene, clone size, J gene, CDR3 DNA, CDR3 protein. D genes are given only for firm matches. Size tells how often a clone was seen (once, few, many) or the class of an expanded clone, and some rows leave it out.

v_call: TRBV30; d_call: TRBD1; clone_size: .; j_call: TRBJ1-5; cdr3_nt: TGTGCCTGGAGTACTGGGACAGGGGTTAGCAATCAGCCCCAGCATTTT; cdr3_aa: CAWSTGTGVSNQPQHF
v_call: TRBV4-2; d_call: TRBD1; clone_size: .; j_call: TRBJ2-3; cdr3_nt: TGTGCCAGCAGCCCGGGACAGGGGGGCTCAGATACGCAGTATTTT; cdr3_aa: CASSPGQGGSDTQYF
v_call: TRBV28; d_call: TRBD2; clone_size: .; j_call: TRBJ2-3; cdr3_nt: TGTGCCAGCAGGGGTGGGGGACTAGGAAACACAGATACGCAGTATTTT; cdr3_aa: CASRGGGLGNTDTQYF
v_call: TRBV6-1; d_call: .; clone_size: .; j_call: TRBJ1-5; cdr3_nt: TGTGCCAGCAGTGAAATGGCGGTGGGCAATCAGCCCCAGCATTTT; cdr3_aa: CASSEMAVGNQPQHF
v_call: TRBV2; d_call: .; clone_size: once; j_call: TRBJ1-2; cdr3_nt: TGTGCCAGCACTAGGGAGGCAGGAAGATATGGCTACACCTTC; cdr3_aa: CASTREAGRYGYTF
v_call: TRBV10-3; d_call: TRBD1; clone_size: .; j_call: TRBJ2-4; cdr3_nt: TGTGCCATCAGGACGACAGGGAGAGCCAAAAACATTCAGTACTTC; cdr3_aa: CAIRTTGRAKNIQYF
v_call: TRBV4-1; d_call: .; clone_size: .; j_call: TRBJ1-6; cdr3_nt: TGCGCCAGCAGCCCTGGACGGCTCCAGGGTTCACCCCTCCACTTT; cdr3_aa: CASSPGRLQGSPLHF
v_call: TRBV28; d_call: .; clone_size: .; j_call: TRBJ1-5; cdr3_nt: TGTGCCAGCAACTTAGGTGGCTTTCAGGATCAGCCCCAGCATTTT; cdr3_aa: CASNLGGFQDQPQHF
v_call: TRBV2; d_call: .; clone_size: .; j_call: TRBJ1-5; cdr3_nt: TGTGCCAGCAGTATGATTAGTGGCAATCAGCCCCAGCATTTT; cdr3_aa: CASSMISGNQPQHF
v_call: TRBV4-1; d_call: TRBD2; clone_size: .; j_call: TRBJ2-3; cdr3_nt: TGCGCCAGCAGCCCAGCGGCGCTAGCGGATACTAGCACAGATACGCAGTATTTT; cdr3_aa: CASSPAALADTSTDTQYF
v_call: TRBV4-3; d_call: .; clone_size: .; j_call: TRBJ1-3; cdr3_nt: TGCGCCAGCAGCAACAATGGCCGACAGGGAAACACCATATATTTT; cdr3_aa: CASSNNGRQGNTIYF
v_call: TRBV7-9; d_call: TRBD2; clone_size: .; j_call: TRBJ2-5; cdr3_nt: TGTGCCAGCAGCTTATTTCTCGACTCGTCGGGGGGGGAGACCCAGTACTTC; cdr3_aa: CASSLFLDSSGGETQYF
v_call: TRBV6-5; d_call: TRBD1; clone_size: .; j_call: TRBJ2-5; cdr3_nt: TGTGCCAGCAGCGCCGGGACAGAGGTTACGAAGACCCAGTACTTC; cdr3_aa: CASSAGTEVTKTQYF
v_call: TRBV27; d_call: TRBD2; clone_size: .; j_call: TRBJ2-1; cdr3_nt: TGTGCCATAGGCGGGGGTTATGAGCAGTTCTTC; cdr3_aa: CAIGGGYEQFF
v_call: TRBV27; d_call: .; clone_size: .; j_call: TRBJ1-2; cdr3_nt: TGTGCCAGCAGTTTCCAGGGAGGGGCCCTTAACTATGGCTACACCTTC; cdr3_aa: CASSFQGGALNYGYTF
v_call: TRBV6-2/TRBV6-3; d_call: TRBD1; clone_size: few; j_call: TRBJ1-2; cdr3_nt: TGTGCCAGCAGTTCCACGGGACAGGGGGTAAAAGGCTACACCTTC; cdr3_aa: CASSSTGQGVKGYTF
v_call: TRBV28; d_call: TRBD1; clone_size: .; j_call: TRBJ2-1; cdr3_nt: TGTGCCAGCAGTTCCCCGGGACAGATGAATGAGCAGTTCTTC; cdr3_aa: CASSSPGQMNEQFF
v_call: TRBV30; d_call: TRBD1; clone_size: .; j_call: TRBJ1-1; cdr3_nt: TGTGCCTGGAGTAATGACCCGGGACAGCGGACGCCATTT; cdr3_aa: CAWSNDPGQRTPF
v_call: TRBV5-5; d_call: .; clone_size: .; j_call: TRBJ1-2; cdr3_nt: TGTGCCAGCAGCTTGTTTGATCTCCCAACTATCTATGGCTACACCTTC; cdr3_aa: CASSLFDLPTIYGYTF
v_call: TRBV19; d_call: TRBD1; clone_size: .; j_call: TRBJ1-3; cdr3_nt: TGTGCCAGTACCACGGGACAGGACCATTACTCTGGAAACACCATATATTTT; cdr3_aa: CASTTGQDHYSGNTIYF
v_call: TRBV27; d_call: .; clone_size: once; j_call: TRBJ1-6; cdr3_nt: TGTGCCAGCAGTTTATCGGGCCCGGGGGTTTCACCCCTCCACTTT; cdr3_aa: CASSLSGPGVSPLHF
v_call: TRBV24-1; d_call: TRBD2; clone_size: .; j_call: TRBJ2-1; cdr3_nt: TGTGCCACCAGTGACCCGAGCGGGGGGTATTACAATGAGCAGTTCTTC; cdr3_aa: CATSDPSGGYYNEQFF